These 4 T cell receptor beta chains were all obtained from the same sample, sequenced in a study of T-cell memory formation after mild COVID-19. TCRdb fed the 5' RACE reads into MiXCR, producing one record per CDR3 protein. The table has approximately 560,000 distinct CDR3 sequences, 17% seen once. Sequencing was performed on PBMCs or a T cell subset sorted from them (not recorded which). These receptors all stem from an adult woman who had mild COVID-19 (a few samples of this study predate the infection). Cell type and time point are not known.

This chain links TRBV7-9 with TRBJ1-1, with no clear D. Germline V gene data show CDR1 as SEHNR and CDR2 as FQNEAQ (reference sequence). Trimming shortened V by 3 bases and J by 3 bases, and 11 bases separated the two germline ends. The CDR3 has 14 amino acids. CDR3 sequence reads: CASSFHDRDTEAFF. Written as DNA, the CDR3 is TGTGCCAGCAGCTTCCACGATCGGGACACTGAAGCTTTCTTT. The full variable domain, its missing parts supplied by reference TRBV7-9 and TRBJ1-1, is DTGVSQNPRHKITKRGQNVTFRCDPISEHNRLYWYRQTLGQGPEFLTYFQNEAQLEKSRLLSDRFSAERPKGSFSTLEIQRTEQGDSAMYLCASSFHDRDTEAFFGQGTRLTVV.

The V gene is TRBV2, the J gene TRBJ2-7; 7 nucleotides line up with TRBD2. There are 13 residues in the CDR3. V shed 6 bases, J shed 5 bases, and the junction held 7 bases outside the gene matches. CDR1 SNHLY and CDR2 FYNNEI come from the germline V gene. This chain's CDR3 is CASRWGTTNEQYF. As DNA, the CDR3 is TGTGCCAGCAGGTGGGGGACTACCAACGAGCAGTACTTC.

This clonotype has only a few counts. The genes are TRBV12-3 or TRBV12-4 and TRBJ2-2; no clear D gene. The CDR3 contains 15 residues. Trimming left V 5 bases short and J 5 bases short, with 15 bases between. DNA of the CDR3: TGTGCCAGCAGTCGGCCAGGTTGGGGTACCGGGGAGCTGTTTTTT. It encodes CASSRPGWGTGELFF.

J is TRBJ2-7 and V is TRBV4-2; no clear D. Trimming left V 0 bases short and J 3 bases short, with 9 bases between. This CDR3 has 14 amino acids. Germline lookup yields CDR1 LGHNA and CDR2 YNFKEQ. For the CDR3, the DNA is TGTGCCAGCAGCCAAGATCTCAATAACTACGAGCAGTACTTC. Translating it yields CASSQDLNNYEQYF.